The 21 T cell receptor beta chains reported below all come from one sample, sequenced in a study of T-cell reconstitution after alpha-beta-depleted transplantation in children. A library of TCRbeta sequences, prepared with unique molecular identifiers, was generated. TCRdb called the PCR reads again in MiXCR, with one record for every CDR3 protein. This sample yields around 22,000 distinct CDR3 sequences, of which roughly 10% are seen a single time; around 23% belongs to the top ten. Specimen: PBMCs from the stem cell graft donor, collected from the stem cell graft. These receptors were collected from a human donor who donated a stem cell graft to a child with chronic granulomatous disease.

This clonotype occurred many times. The chain joins TRBV29-1 to TRBJ2-2, with 8 bases matching TRBD1. Trimming removed 6 bases from V and 0 bases from J; junction bases left unmatched: 6. CDR3 length equals 15 residues. Germline loops: CDR1 SQVTM, CDR2 ANQGSEA. The CDR3 DNA follows: TGCAGCGTCGAATACAGGGGGACGAACACCGGGGAGCTGTTTTTT. Translated: CSVEYRGTNTGELFF.

This clonotype has ten or more counts. The rearrangement uses TRBV9 and TRBJ2-1; no clear D. The CDR3 runs to 14 residues. Germline CDR1 SGDLS, CDR2 YYNGEE. V was shortened by 1 base and J by 6 bases, with 11 bases between the two germline ends. This CDR3 reads CASSVLAVGNEQFF. CDR3 DNA: TGTGCCAGCAGCGTACTGGCTGTCGGCAATGAGCAGTTCTTC. Together with reference TRBV9 and TRBJ2-1, the CDR3 gives the full variable domain: DSGVTQTPKHLITATGQRVTLRCSPRSGDLSVYWYQQSLDQGLQFLIQYYNGEERAKGNILERFSAQQFPDLHSELNLSSLELGDSALYFCASSVLAVGNEQFFGPGTRLTVL.

This clonotype was picked up many times. The chain joins TRBV12-3 or TRBV12-4 to TRBJ1-1; D is possibly TRBD1 (6 bases). V dropped 3 bases and J dropped 1 base, with 9 bases sitting between them. The length of the CDR3 is 14 residues. This CDR3 is CASSLLRGNTEAFF. The CDR3 nucleotides are TGTGCCAGCAGTTTGCTCAGGGGGAACACTGAAGCTTTCTTT.

At least ten counts were recorded for this clonotype. V gene TRBV20-1 combines with J gene TRBJ2-1; D not certain. From germline, CDR1 is DFQATT and CDR2 SNEGSKA (reference sequence). Trimming removed 5 bases at V and 8 bases at J, with 13 bases between. This CDR3 contains 12 residues. CDR3 loop: CSAEPFGDEQFF. The DNA for the CDR3 is TGCAGTGCTGAACCATTCGGCGATGAGCAGTTCTTC.

The sample holds many counts of this clonotype. V is TRBV11-3 and J is TRBJ2-5; 15 bases line up with TRBD2. V shed 5 bases, J shed 4 bases, and the junction held 5 bases outside the gene matches. CDR1 and CDR2 from the germline V gene are SGHNT and YENEEA. The CDR3 is 16 amino acids. The CDR3 DNA follows: TGTGCCAGCAGCCCCGGGACTAGCGGGGGGCCAGAGACCCAGTACTTC. Translating it yields CASSPGTSGGPETQYF.

This clonotype was observed at least ten times. The chain uses TRBV4-2 and TRBJ1-5; no clear D. V lost 4 bases to trimming and J lost 0 bases, with 13 bases between them. Germline V gene lookup returns CDR1 LGHNA and CDR2 YNFKEQ. This CDR3 is 16 amino acids long. The CDR3 nucleotides are TGTGCCAGCAGCCTGAACGGACTTAATAGCAATCAGCCCCAGCATTTT. Its protein is CASSLNGLNSNQPQHF.

This clonotype was seen ten or more times. V and J are TRBV20-1 and TRBJ2-7; the match to TRBD1 covers 8 bases. J lost 6 bases, V lost 5 bases, and 9 bases had no gene match. The germline V gene has CDR1 DFQATT and CDR2 SNEGSKA (reference sequence). The CDR3 extends over 13 amino acids. Here the CDR3 reads CSARRTGSVEQYF. The CDR3 bases are TGCAGTGCTCGTAGGACAGGGTCGGTCGAGCAGTACTTC.

Relative to its sample, this clonotype is medium-sized. V and J are TRBV20-1 and TRBJ2-7; tentatively, D is TRBD1 or TRBD2 (5 bases each). Germline CDR1 is DFQATT and CDR2 is SNEGSKA (reference sequence). The CDR3 has 12 residues. Trimming left V 6 bases short and J 7 bases short, with 16 bases between. The CDR3 DNA follows: TGCAGTGCCAGCGGCAGGGCCGGGGAGCAGTACTTC. Protein sequence: CSASGRAGEQYF.

This clonotype was found a few times. For the CDR3, the DNA is TGTGCCAGCTCACCACCGAGTGGGAGGGGAGAGACCCAGTACTTC. Protein product: CASSPPSGRGETQYF. The chain has TRBV18 and TRBJ2-5; TRBD2 agrees at 7 bases. The germline CDR1 and CDR2 sequences are KGHSH and LQKENI. The length of the CDR3 is 15 residues. With V trimmed by 0 bases and J by 4 bases, 5 bases remained unmatched.

In this sample, this clonotype is medium-sized (0.01 to 0.1%). This rearrangement joins TRBV7-6 to TRBJ1-1; 7 nucleotides line up with TRBD1. This CDR3 has 16 residues. From germline, CDR1 is SGHVS and CDR2 FNYEAQ. V lost 0 bases and J lost 1; bases outside the gene matches: 5. The CDR3 region has the DNA TGTGCCAGCAGCTTAGCCCCGGGACAGAGGAACACTGAAGCTTTCTTT. Protein sequence: CASSLAPGQRNTEAFF.

This clonotype was seen at least ten times. The V and J genes are TRBV5-6 and TRBJ2-2; D may be TRBD1 (6 bases). This CDR3 is built from 16 residues. The ends were cut back, 4 bases at V and 1 base at J, with 14 bases in the middle. Germline V gene data show CDR1 as SGHDT and CDR2 as YYEEEE. The chain's CDR3 is CASSQDPGENTGELFF. CDR3 DNA: TGTGCCAGCAGCCAGGACCCAGGGGAGAACACCGGGGAGCTGTTTTTT.

This clonotype appeared many times. This chain connects TRBV5-1 to TRBJ2-1; TRBD2 matches 11 bases. The ends lost 3 bases at V and 6 bases at J; junction bases unmatched: 2. This CDR3 region has 14 residues. The germline gives CDR1 SGHRS, CDR2 YFSETQ. Written as DNA, the CDR3 is TGCGCCAGCAGCTCCGGGACTAGCGGCAATGAGCAGTTCTTC. Translated: CASSSGTSGNEQFF.

This clonotype was counted ten times or more. The V call is TRBV12-5, the J call TRBJ2-1, with D uncertain. Germline CDR1 is LGHNT and CDR2 is FRNRAP. The V gene lost 6 bases and the J gene lost 6 bases, with 9 bases spanning the gap. This CDR3 has 12 amino acids. The CDR3 DNA follows: TGTGCTAGTGGAGTTGGCGTCAATGAGCAGTTCTTC. It specifies CASGVGVNEQFF. The full variable domain, with the rest looked up from reference TRBV12-5 and TRBJ2-1, is DARVTQTPRHKVTEMGQEVTMRCQPILGHNTVFWYRQTMMQGLELLAYFRNRAPLDDSGMPKDRFSAEMPDATLATLKIQPSEPRDSAVYFCASGVGVNEQFFGPGTRLTVL.

The chain carries TRBV30 and TRBJ2-7; 11 bases map to TRBD2. This CDR3 comprises 14 residues. V lost 0 bases to trimming and J lost 3 bases; unmatched junction nucleotides: 1. Germline CDR1 is GTSNPN and CDR2 is SVGIG (reference sequence). Here the CDR3 reads CAWSVLAGVYEQYF. The CDR3, as DNA: TGTGCCTGGAGTGTACTAGCGGGAGTCTACGAGCAGTACTTC.

This clonotype has a count of ten or more. The chain combines TRBV20-1 with TRBJ2-1; 12 positions agree with TRBD2. The ends lost 6 bases at V and 4 bases at J; junction bases unmatched: 7. CDR3 size: 15 residues. CDR1 is DFQATT, CDR2 SNEGSKA, per germline (reference sequence). The CDR3 DNA follows: TGCAGTGCCCAAATTACTAGCGGGGGGTACAATGAGCAGTTCTTC. Protein product: CSAQITSGGYNEQFF.

The table lists this clonotype with many counts. The chain carries TRBV28 and TRBJ2-5, with 9 bases lining up with TRBD1. Germline V gives CDR1 MDHEN, CDR2 SYDVKM. V trimming: 5 bases; J trimming: 5 bases; junction bases outside the gene matches: 6. The CDR3 runs 14 residues. CDR3 DNA sequence: TGTGCCAGCAGTACGACAGGGGGGCTGGAGACCCAGTACTTC. This translates into CASSTTGGLETQYF. Full variable domain (rest looked up from reference TRBV28 and TRBJ2-5): DVKVTQSSRYLVKRTGEKVFLECVQDMDHENMFWYRQDPGLGLRLIYFSYDVKMKEKGDIPEGYSVSREKKERFSLILESASTNQTSMYLCASSTTGGLETQYFGPGTRLLVL.

There are many counts of this clonotype. The V call is TRBV7-3, the J call TRBJ1-6, with unresolved D. CDR1 and CDR2 (germline): SGHTA, FQGTGA. The CDR3 is 14 residues long. Trimming cost V 5 bases and J 9 bases, with 14 bases left between them. The CDR3 protein is CASSLGGVSSPLHF. The CDR3 DNA is TGTGCCAGCAGCCTGGGTGGCGTAAGTTCACCCCTCCACTTT.

In this sample, this clonotype turned up many times. The J gene is TRBJ2-1, the V gene TRBV11-3; D is possibly TRBD1 or TRBD2 (6 bases each). V gave up 0 bases and J gave up 10 bases, with 19 bases separating them. Germline-derived CDR1 and CDR2 are SGHNT and YENEEA. This CDR3 spans 16 amino acids. The CDR3 reads CASSLDPGASSGEQFF. The CDR3 region has the DNA TGTGCCAGCAGCTTAGATCCGGGGGCTAGCTCTGGAGAGCAGTTCTTC.

In its sample, this clonotype was seen many times. This sequence joins TRBV10-3 and TRBJ2-5; D perhaps matches TRBD1 (6 bases). Trimming stripped 3 bases from V and 5 bases from J, with 13 bases between. The CDR3 loop spans 14 amino acids. Germline lookup yields CDR1 ENHRY and CDR2 SYGVKD. The CDR3 DNA follows: TGTGCCATCAGTGACCCTGGGGGCTTTGAGACCCAGTACTTC. Translation gives CAISDPGGFETQYF.

The table lists this clonotype with many counts. The chain is built from TRBV11-1 and TRBJ2-7; a possible D gene is TRBD2 (5 bases). From germline, CDR1 is SGHAT and CDR2 FQDESV (reference sequence). The CDR3 extends over 12 amino acids. Trimming cost V 8 bases and J 0 bases, with 8 bases left between them. The chain's CDR3 is CASGSYSYEQYF. The CDR3 DNA reads as TGTGCCAGCGGGAGCTACTCCTACGAGCAGTACTTC.

Ten or more counts support this clonotype. The chain carries TRBV6-5 and TRBJ2-1, with 7 positions matching TRBD2. Germline V gene sequence: CDR1 MNHEY, CDR2 SVGAGI. V shed 2 bases and J 7 bases; nucleotides not matched to a gene: 5. This CDR3 is built from 14 residues. The CDR3: CASSYIPGGNEQFF. CDR3 coding DNA: TGTGCCAGCAGTTACATACCGGGAGGTAATGAGCAGTTCTTC.